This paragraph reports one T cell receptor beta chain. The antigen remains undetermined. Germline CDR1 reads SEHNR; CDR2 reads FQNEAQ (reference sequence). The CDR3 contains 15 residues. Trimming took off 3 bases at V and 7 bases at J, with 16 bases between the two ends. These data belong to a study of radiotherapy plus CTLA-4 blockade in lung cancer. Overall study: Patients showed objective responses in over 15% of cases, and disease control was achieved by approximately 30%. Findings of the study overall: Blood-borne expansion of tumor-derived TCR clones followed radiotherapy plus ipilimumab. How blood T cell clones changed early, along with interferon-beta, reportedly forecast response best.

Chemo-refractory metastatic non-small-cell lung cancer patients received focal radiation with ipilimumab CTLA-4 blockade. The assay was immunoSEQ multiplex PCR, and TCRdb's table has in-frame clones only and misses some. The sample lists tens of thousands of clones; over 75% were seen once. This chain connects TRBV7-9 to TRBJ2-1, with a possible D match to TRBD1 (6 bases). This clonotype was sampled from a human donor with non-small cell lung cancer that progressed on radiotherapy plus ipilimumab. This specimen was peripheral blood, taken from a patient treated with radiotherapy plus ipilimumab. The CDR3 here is CASSFWAGANNEQFF. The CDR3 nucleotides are TGTGCCAGCAGCTTCTGGGCAGGGGCTAATAATGAGCAGTTCTTC.